This T cell receptor beta chain was retrieved from a study of T cells in localized non-small cell lung cancer. V shed 4 bases and J 6 bases; nucleotides not matched to a gene: 9. Germline-derived CDR1 and CDR2 are LNHDA and SQIVND (reference sequence). The CDR3 is made up of 17 amino acids. As for this clone: Its target is not known.

Clones were read by immunoSEQ multiplex PCR, and TCRdb kept only the in-frame ones, dropping some. The repertoire consists of around 2,000 clones, with 30% to 40% occurring once and the leading ten covering 6.5% to 9%. Whole-study results and caveats: Researchers found a median around 59 of the top 100 tumor clones in adjacent lung.

V usage is TRBV19 and J usage is TRBJ2-3, with 14 bases matching TRBD2. This receptor was identified in a man aged 40 to 70 with stage I lung adenocarcinoma. The sample was lung tumor tissue, taken before any cancer treatment. The CDR3 here is CASSTRRLAGGRDTQYF. The CDR3 region has the DNA TGTGCCAGTAGTACAAGGAGACTAGCGGGGGGGCGGGATACGCAGTATTTT.